This T cell receptor beta chain is drawn from a study of Ad26.COV2.S vaccination and SARS-CoV-2 variants (dated by TCRdb to about 2021). As for the study more broadly: Donors in the vaccine arm were drawn from COV1001, a multicentre, randomized, double-blind, placebo-controlled phase I-IIa trial testing Ad26.COV2.S in healthy adults. Ad26.COV2.S was given intramuscularly at 5x10^10 or 1x10^11 viral particles, as a single shot or as two shots 56 days apart. Sequencing of the TCRbeta repertoire served to evaluate the specificity and breadth of SARS-CoV-2-reactive T cell receptors following Ad26.COV2.S vaccination. The TCR-sequenced set comprised about 32 samples: around 20 Ad26.COV2.S vaccine recipients, 5 placebo recipients and 8 SARS-CoV-2 convalescent individuals. Trial participants were randomized into five groups of five: low-dose or high-dose Ad26.COV2.S given once or twice, or placebo on both occasions. Blinding of investigators to trial group allocation was maintained during experiments and outcome assessment. What the research found in general, with its limitations: Higher spike-specific TCR breadth was observed in Ad26.COV2.S recipients than in placebo recipients (P = 0.0014). Comparable non-spike TCR breadth was observed between vaccine and placebo recipients, consistent with only spike being contained in the vaccine. It was noted by the authors that total T cell responses may have been underestimated by the TCR breadth and depth analyses. After vaccination, substantial breadth of spike-specific CD8+ and CD4+ T cell responses was reported. Comparing responses between vaccine doses or regimens was not something the study was powered to do.

What the treatment or condition label conveys for this sample: over 15 received Ad26.COV2.S at low or high dose, single or two shots; roughly five received placebo; per-sample allocation not given. For vaccine and placebo recipients, repertoires were sequenced using samples collected on day 63 after the first injection. In Cohort 1b, roughly 26 adults aged 18-55 years were enrolled at a single site in Boston, USA, between 29 July and 7 August 2020. Ad26.COV2.S consisted of a replication-incompetent adenovirus type 26 vector by which a prefusion-stabilized SARS-CoV-2 spike protein from the original Wuhan strain was expressed. TCRbeta CDR3 regions were sequenced with the immunoSEQ Assay. After extraction, genomic DNA underwent amplification by bias-controlled multiplex PCR, followed by high-throughput sequencing. On the authors' methods: To quantify the absolute abundance of every unique TCRbeta CDR3 region, sequences were collapsed and filtered. T cell fraction was estimated by normalization of TCRbeta template counts to usable DNA, with usable DNA being measured through amplification of reference genes present in all nucleated cells. Repertoire TCRs were annotated as SARS-CoV-2-specific by exact matching of V gene, CDR3 amino acid sequence and J gene to a known reactive TCR set. The reference SARS-CoV-2 TCR set was derived from MIRA and filtered for enrichment in COVID-19-positive ImmuneCODE repertoires, a step that removed public or cross-reactive TCRs. Based on the MIRA antigens, annotated TCRs were further analysed at the level of specific ORF or position within ORF. Breadth was defined as annotated unique rearrangements over total unique productive rearrangements; depth was the summed frequency of those rearrangements. Group comparisons of TCR breadth used two-sided Wilcoxon rank-sum tests. TCRdb provides this immuneACCESS table in a form limited to in-frame rearrangements. Some clones are lacking; in checked studies, under half of them reflect an unresolved V gene, and why the rest are absent is not known. For V, J and clone size, that table is used; D and trimming come from the DNA. A total of about 350,000 clones appear in this sample, approximately 90% of them only once. The ten largest make up 6.4% of the sample.

In the germline V gene, CDR1 corresponds to SGHTA and CDR2 to FQGNSA. The cysteine opens and the phenylalanine closes a CDR3 of 14 amino acids. The sequence is cut down to CDR3 DNA, 42 bases in frame from base 1. The junction carries 13 bases between V and J, which are trimmed by 8 bases and 0 bases respectively. Remarks on this clone: There is no known antigen for this receptor. No base-level quality is on record; no much larger clone is a single base apart.

The specimen comprised peripheral blood, sampled in a trial of Ad26.COV2.S vaccine versus placebo. Recombination connected TRBV7-2 to TRBJ1-2; too little of a D gene remains to name it. The sequence was obtained from a person aged 18-65 years who received the Ad26.COV2.S COVID-19 vaccine or a placebo. The DNA is as follows: TGTGCCAGCGGTCCAAGGCGAGCTAACTATGGCTACACCTTC. This codes for CASGPRRANYGYTF.